Listed here are 4 T cell receptor beta chains from one sample, sequenced in a study of graft-versus-host responses after intestinal transplantation. Here immunoSEQ multiplex PCR was the method, and the copy in TCRdb shows in-frame clones only, minus some. The repertoire holds about 100,000 clones, with 87% as singletons. Antigens of these TCRs are unknown. The starting material was unstimulated CD4+ T cells sorted from spleen or lymph node cells, obtained before transplant. The receptor source for this set is a human donor who was the organ donor for an intestinal transplant.

The chain carries TRBV11-2 and TRBJ2-7; no reliable D call. The length of the CDR3 is 13 residues. V was shortened by 5 bases and J by 3 bases, with 11 bases between the two germline ends. Germline V lookup: CDR1 SGHAT, CDR2 FQNNGV. The CDR3 sequence is CASSPATDYEQYF. The CDR3 nucleotides read TGTGCCAGCAGCCCCGCAACCGACTACGAGCAGTACTTC.

CDR3 sequence: CASSYEIGETQYF. CDR3 coding DNA: TGTGCCAGCAGTTATGAAATAGGAGAGACCCAGTACTTC. The V and J genes are TRBV27 and TRBJ2-5; no reliable D call. This CDR3 has 13 amino acids. CDR1 MNHEY and CDR2 SMNVEV come from the germline V gene (reference sequence). V dropped 4 bases and J dropped 4 bases, with 10 bases sitting between them.

This chain links TRBV6-1 with TRBJ2-3; either TRBD1 or TRBD2 may fit D (5 bases each). The CDR3 runs to 13 residues. Germline V gives CDR1 MNHNS, CDR2 SASEGT. The V end lost 3 bases, the J end lost 6 bases, and 10 bases lay between the germline ends. The CDR3 DNA reads TGTGCCAGCAGTGAGGGCAGGGAGGATACGCAGTATTTT. Translating it yields CASSEGREDTQYF.

The chain is built from TRBV14 and TRBJ2-1; 15 bases map to TRBD2. This CDR3 is built from 20 residues. Germline lookup yields CDR1 SGHDN and CDR2 FVKESK. J gave up 2 bases and V 6 bases, and 14 bases lay outside the gene matches. As DNA, the CDR3 is TGTGCCAGCAGTCGTACCCCGGGACTAGCGGGGGGAAGGACCTACAATGAGCAGTTCTTC. Translated: CASSRTPGLAGGRTYNEQFF.